Listed below are T cell receptor beta chains from one sample, sequenced in a study of blood T cell repertoires in COVID-19. Data came from immunoSEQ multiplex PCR; TCRdb stores just in-frame clones and leaves some out. The sample lists about 26,000 clones, around nine tenths occurring once. Sequenced material: peripheral blood. Receptor source: a human donor in a cohort sampled during active COVID-19. Both conserved end residues are part of each CDR3. The D gene is left open where the match is weak. The size entry is marked missing in some rows and otherwise reads once, few, many or a size class.

d_gene: TRBD1
j_gene: TRBJ1-6
len: 15
abundance: NA
v_gene: TRBV6-1
CDR3nt: TGTGCCAGCAGTGAAGGGACAGGGGTTAATTCACCCCTCCACTTT
CDR3aa: CASSEGTGVNSPLHF

d_gene: TRBD2
j_gene: TRBJ2-1
len: 15
abundance: NA
v_gene: TRBV5-1
CDR3nt: TGCGCCAGCAGCTTGGCACCGGGGGGGAACAATGAGCAGTTCTTC
CDR3aa: CASSLAPGGNNEQFF

d_gene: NA
j_gene: TRBJ1-1
len: 15
abundance: NA
v_gene: TRBV27
CDR3nt: TGTGCCAGCAGTCATAACAGGATTACAAACACTGAAGCTTTCTTT
CDR3aa: CASSHNRITNTEAFF

d_gene: NA
j_gene: TRBJ2-1
len: 14
abundance: NA
v_gene: TRBV5-5
CDR3nt: TGTGCCAGCAGCTTCAGCGGCTCCTACAATGAGCAGTTCTTC
CDR3aa: CASSFSGSYNEQFF

d_gene: NA
j_gene: TRBJ2-2
len: 15
abundance: NA
v_gene: TRBV7-3
CDR3nt: TGTGCCAGCAGCTTAGCCCCGAGGGACACCGGGGAGCTGTTTTTT
CDR3aa: CASSLAPRDTGELFF

d_gene: NA
j_gene: TRBJ2-7
len: 14
abundance: NA
v_gene: TRBV4-1
CDR3nt: TGCGCCAGCAGCCAAGGCTCTAGCTCGGACGAGCAGTACTTC
CDR3aa: CASSQGSSSDEQYF

d_gene: TRBD1
j_gene: TRBJ1-5
len: 15
abundance: NA
v_gene: TRBV6-2/TRBV6-3
CDR3nt: TGTGCCAGCAGTTACCTGGCAGGGGGGAATCAGCCCCAGCATTTT
CDR3aa: CASSYLAGGNQPQHF

d_gene: NA
j_gene: TRBJ1-1
len: 15
abundance: NA
v_gene: TRBV18
CDR3nt: TGTGCCAGCTCACCACCGGGCCGCCAGGACACTGAAGCTTTCTTT
CDR3aa: CASSPPGRQDTEAFF

d_gene: TRBD2
j_gene: TRBJ2-1
len: 16
abundance: NA
v_gene: TRBV5-6
CDR3nt: TGTGCCAGCAGCACGGGACTAGCGGGGTGGTACAATGAGCAGTTCTTC
CDR3aa: CASSTGLAGWYNEQFF

d_gene: NA
j_gene: TRBJ2-5
len: 16
abundance: NA
v_gene: TRBV3-1/TRBV3-2
CDR3nt: TGTGCCAGCAGCCGGTTTATTCCCAACCCGGAAGAGACCCAGTACTTC
CDR3aa: CASSRFIPNPEETQYF

d_gene: TRBD2
j_gene: TRBJ2-2
len: 17
abundance: NA
v_gene: TRBV5-1
CDR3nt: TGCGCCAGCAGCTGGGCGGGACTAGCGGGAGAGGTCGGGGAGCTGTTTTTT
CDR3aa: CASSWAGLAGEVGELFF

d_gene: NA
j_gene: TRBJ2-2
len: 13
abundance: once
v_gene: TRBV11-3
CDR3nt: TGTGCCAGCAGCTCAGGGAGGACCGGGGAGCTGTTTTTT
CDR3aa: CASSSGRTGELFF

d_gene: TRBD1
j_gene: TRBJ2-7
len: 16
abundance: NA
v_gene: TRBV4-1
CDR3nt: TGCGCCAGCAGCCAAGACCCTGGGACAGGTTCCTACGAGCAGTACTTC
CDR3aa: CASSQDPGTGSYEQYF

d_gene: NA
j_gene: TRBJ2-5
len: 15
abundance: NA
v_gene: TRBV7-9
CDR3nt: TGTGCCAGCAGCGCGCGGGACAGCGAGAAAGAGACCCAGTACTTC
CDR3aa: CASSARDSEKETQYF

d_gene: TRBD1
j_gene: TRBJ2-7
len: 14
abundance: NA
v_gene: TRBV6-5
CDR3nt: TGTGCCAGCAGTCCCGGGACAGGGTGGGGCGAGCAGTACTTC
CDR3aa: CASSPGTGWGEQYF

d_gene: NA
j_gene: TRBJ2-7
len: 13
abundance: NA
v_gene: TRBV28
CDR3nt: TGTGCCAGCAGTCCCCCCCCAATCTACGAGCAGTACTTC
CDR3aa: CASSPPPIYEQYF

d_gene: TRBD2
j_gene: TRBJ2-5
len: 17
abundance: NA
v_gene: TRBV7-9
CDR3nt: TGTGCCAGCAGCTTAGCGGGGCTAGCGGGGGCCGAAGAGACCCAGTACTTC
CDR3aa: CASSLAGLAGAEETQYF

d_gene: NA
j_gene: TRBJ1-5
len: 16
abundance: NA
v_gene: TRBV30
CDR3nt: TGTGCCTGGAGTGTACGGGGAACATATAGCAATCAGCCCCAGCATTTT
CDR3aa: CAWSVRGTYSNQPQHF

d_gene: TRBD1
j_gene: TRBJ2-5
len: 15
abundance: NA
v_gene: TRBV6-6
CDR3nt: TGTGCCAGCAGTTACCCGGGACAGCCCCAAGAGACCCAGTACTTC
CDR3aa: CASSYPGQPQETQYF

d_gene: TRBD1
j_gene: TRBJ1-2
len: 14
abundance: NA
v_gene: TRBV18
CDR3nt: TGTGCCAGCTCGTCTCCGGGACAGGACTATGGCTACACCTTC
CDR3aa: CASSSPGQDYGYTF

d_gene: NA
j_gene: TRBJ2-7
len: 16
abundance: NA
v_gene: TRBV11-3
CDR3nt: TGTGCCAGCAGCTTAGATTGGAGACTAGTCTCCTACGAGCAGTACTTC
CDR3aa: CASSLDWRLVSYEQYF

d_gene: TRBD2
j_gene: TRBJ2-5
len: 16
abundance: NA
v_gene: TRBV5-4
CDR3nt: TGTGCCAGCAGCCCCGGACTAGCGGGGGCGAGGGAGACCCAGTACTTC
CDR3aa: CASSPGLAGARETQYF

d_gene: NA
j_gene: TRBJ2-7
len: 15
abundance: NA
v_gene: TRBV28
CDR3nt: TGTGCCAGCAGGCCTCAGGGGTGGGGGCACTACGAGCAGTACTTC
CDR3aa: CASRPQGWGHYEQYF

d_gene: TRBD1
j_gene: TRBJ2-7
len: 13
abundance: NA
v_gene: TRBV28
CDR3nt: TGTGCCAGCAGAACAGGGGTTGACTACGAGCAGTACTTC
CDR3aa: CASRTGVDYEQYF

d_gene: TRBD2
j_gene: TRBJ2-1
len: 17
abundance: once
v_gene: TRBV4-1
CDR3nt: TGCGCCAGCAGCCAAGCCCGAGCGGGGGTTTCCTACAATGAGCAGTTCTTC
CDR3aa: CASSQARAGVSYNEQFF

d_gene: NA
j_gene: TRBJ1-6
len: 18
abundance: NA
v_gene: TRBV1
CDR3nt: TGCACCAGCAGCCGAGGGACTTCTTGGATCTCCTATAATTCACCCCTCCACTTT
CDR3aa: CTSSRGTSWISYNSPLHF

d_gene: NA
j_gene: TRBJ2-3
len: 17
abundance: NA
v_gene: TRBV21-1
CDR3nt: TGTGCCAGCAGCAAAAGTGAAAGGACAGGCTTCACAGATACGCAGTATTTT
CDR3aa: CASSKSERTGFTDTQYF

d_gene: NA
j_gene: TRBJ2-1
len: 15
abundance: NA
v_gene: TRBV3-1/TRBV3-2
CDR3nt: TGTGCCAGCAGCCAAGAATTTAGGGGCACCGGGGAGCAGTTCTTC
CDR3aa: CASSQEFRGTGEQFF

d_gene: NA
j_gene: TRBJ2-3
len: 14
abundance: NA
v_gene: TRBV29-1
CDR3nt: TGCAGCGTTATCTCAGGGATTTCGCGTGGTACGCAGTATTTT
CDR3aa: CSVISGISRGTQYF

d_gene: NA
j_gene: TRBJ2-2
len: 15
abundance: NA
v_gene: TRBV21-1
CDR3nt: TGTGCCAGCAGCAACGGGACAGAGGGTTCCGGGGAGCTGTTTTTT
CDR3aa: CASSNGTEGSGELFF

d_gene: TRBD1
j_gene: TRBJ2-1
len: 19
abundance: NA
v_gene: TRBV11-2
CDR3nt: TGTGCCAGCAGCTCCATTAGGGGACGAGACAGGGGGACTTACACTGAGCAGTTCTTC
CDR3aa: CASSSIRGRDRGTYTEQFF

d_gene: TRBD2
j_gene: TRBJ2-3
len: 15
abundance: NA
v_gene: TRBV3-1/TRBV3-2
CDR3nt: TGTGCCAGCAGTCTAGTAGCGGGAGTGGTAGATACGCAGTATTTT
CDR3aa: CASSLVAGVVDTQYF

d_gene: TRBD1
j_gene: TRBJ2-3
len: 16
abundance: NA
v_gene: TRBV19
CDR3nt: TGTGCCAGTAGTAACAGGGGAGCCTCTAGCACAGATACGCAGTATTTT
CDR3aa: CASSNRGASSTDTQYF

d_gene: TRBD1
j_gene: TRBJ2-3
len: 17
abundance: NA
v_gene: TRBV27
CDR3nt: TGTGCCAGCAGCCAGGGGACAGGGTTCAGTTCAGAGGATACGCAGTATTTT
CDR3aa: CASSQGTGFSSEDTQYF

d_gene: TRBD1
j_gene: TRBJ2-5
len: 14
abundance: NA
v_gene: TRBV5-1
CDR3nt: TGCGCCAGCAGCTCTCAGGGGGCCAGAGAGACCCAGTACTTC
CDR3aa: CASSSQGARETQYF

d_gene: NA
j_gene: TRBJ1-5
len: 14
abundance: NA
v_gene: TRBV4-1
CDR3nt: TGCGCCAGCAGCCATGACGACAGTTATCAGCCCCAGCATTTT
CDR3aa: CASSHDDSYQPQHF

d_gene: TRBD1
j_gene: TRBJ2-7
len: 15
abundance: few
v_gene: TRBV5-6
CDR3nt: TGTGCCAGCAGCACCCAGACAGGGGTACCGGTAGAGCAGTACTTC
CDR3aa: CASSTQTGVPVEQYF

d_gene: TRBD2
j_gene: TRBJ2-1
len: 17
abundance: NA
v_gene: TRBV28
CDR3nt: TGTGCCAGCAGCCCCACCCGCGGGAGGCCTATCTACAATGAGCAGTTCTTC
CDR3aa: CASSPTRGRPIYNEQFF

d_gene: TRBD2
j_gene: TRBJ2-1
len: 16
abundance: NA
v_gene: TRBV6-1
CDR3nt: TGTGCCAGCAGTGAAAGGGGACTAGCGGGAGGCAATGAGCAGTTCTTC
CDR3aa: CASSERGLAGGNEQFF

d_gene: NA
j_gene: TRBJ2-2
len: 13
abundance: NA
v_gene: TRBV3-1/TRBV3-2
CDR3nt: TGTGCCAGCAGCCAAACGCGAAACGGGGAGCTGTTTTTT
CDR3aa: CASSQTRNGELFF

d_gene: NA
j_gene: TRBJ1-2
len: 15
abundance: once
v_gene: TRBV5-4
CDR3nt: TGTGCCAGCAGCTTGTATCAGGGGAGTAACTATGGCTACACCTTC
CDR3aa: CASSLYQGSNYGYTF

d_gene: TRBD1
j_gene: TRBJ2-7
len: 13
abundance: NA
v_gene: TRBV7-9
CDR3nt: TGTGCCAGCAGCTCAGGGGGCGAGAGGGAGCAGTACTTC
CDR3aa: CASSSGGEREQYF

d_gene: NA
j_gene: TRBJ1-4
len: 19
abundance: NA
v_gene: TRBV7-9
CDR3nt: TGTGCCAGCAGCTTAGTACGGACAGCAAACCTTGCAACTAATGAAAAACTGTTTTTT
CDR3aa: CASSLVRTANLATNEKLFF

d_gene: TRBD1
j_gene: TRBJ1-3
len: 14
abundance: NA
v_gene: TRBV5-1
CDR3nt: TGCGCCAGCAGCTTGGGACAGGGGGGAAACACCATATATTTT
CDR3aa: CASSLGQGGNTIYF

d_gene: TRBD1
j_gene: TRBJ1-2
len: 13
abundance: NA
v_gene: TRBV10-1
CDR3nt: TGCGCCAGCAGTCCGGACAGGATCAGAGGCTACACCTTC
CDR3aa: CASSPDRIRGYTF

d_gene: TRBD1
j_gene: TRBJ1-5
len: 15
abundance: few
v_gene: TRBV24-1
CDR3nt: TGTGCCACCAGTGATGAGGGGGCAAAGGATCAGCCCCAGCATTTT
CDR3aa: CATSDEGAKDQPQHF

d_gene: NA
j_gene: TRBJ2-3
len: 16
abundance: NA
v_gene: TRBV18
CDR3nt: TGTGCCAGCTCACCTTTGAGGGCCCTTAGCACAGATACGCAGTATTTT
CDR3aa: CASSPLRALSTDTQYF

d_gene: NA
j_gene: TRBJ1-2
len: 12
abundance: NA
v_gene: TRBV9
CDR3nt: TGTGCCAGCAGCGGGACAGTCTATGGCTACACCTTC
CDR3aa: CASSGTVYGYTF

d_gene: NA
j_gene: TRBJ2-2
len: 14
abundance: NA
v_gene: TRBV6-5
CDR3nt: TGTGCCACCTCCATGGGACAGAACACCGGGGAGCTGTTTTTT
CDR3aa: CATSMGQNTGELFF

d_gene: NA
j_gene: TRBJ2-4
len: 14
abundance: NA
v_gene: TRBV4-1
CDR3nt: TGCGCCAGCAGCCAAGGATCAGGGTGGAACATTCAGTACTTC
CDR3aa: CASSQGSGWNIQYF

d_gene: TRBD1
j_gene: TRBJ2-7
len: 14
abundance: NA
v_gene: TRBV18
CDR3nt: TGTGCCAGCTCCCCTGGGACAGGATCCTACGAGCAGTACTTC
CDR3aa: CASSPGTGSYEQYF

d_gene: TRBD1
j_gene: TRBJ2-2
len: 17
abundance: NA
v_gene: TRBV28
CDR3nt: TGTGCCAGCAGTTTATTCCCCAGGGGGCGCGTCGGCGGGGAGCTGTTTTTT
CDR3aa: CASSLFPRGRVGGELFF

d_gene: NA
j_gene: TRBJ1-4
len: 17
abundance: once
v_gene: TRBV4-1
CDR3nt: TGCGCCAGCAGCCAAGCCCCGTCGTACAGGGTATATGAAAAACTGTTTTTT
CDR3aa: CASSQAPSYRVYEKLFF

d_gene: NA
j_gene: TRBJ1-6
len: 16
abundance: NA
v_gene: TRBV6-6
CDR3nt: TGTGCCAGCAGTAGGGGAACCGGGACTAATAGCACACCCCTCCACTTT
CDR3aa: CASSRGTGTNSTPLHF